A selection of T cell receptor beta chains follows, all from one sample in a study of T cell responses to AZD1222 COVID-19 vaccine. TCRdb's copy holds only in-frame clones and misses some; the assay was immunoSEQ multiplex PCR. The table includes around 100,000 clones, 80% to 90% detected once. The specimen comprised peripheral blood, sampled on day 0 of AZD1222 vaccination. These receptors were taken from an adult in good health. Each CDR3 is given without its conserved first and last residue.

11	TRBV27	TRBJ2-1	ASSLRPYNEQF
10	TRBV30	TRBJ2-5	AWSVTGETQY
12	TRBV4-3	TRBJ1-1	ATARGIGNTEAF
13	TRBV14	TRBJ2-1	ASSSRRSSYNEQF
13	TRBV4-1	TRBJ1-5	ASSPGPGANQPQH
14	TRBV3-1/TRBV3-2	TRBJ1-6	ASSQEGADYNSPLH
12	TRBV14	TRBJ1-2	ASSQGGYDYGYT
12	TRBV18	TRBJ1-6	ASSPEGGSSPLH
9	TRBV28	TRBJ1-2	ASSMGVGYT
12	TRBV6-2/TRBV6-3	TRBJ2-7	ASSYAGEAYEQY
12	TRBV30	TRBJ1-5	AWSGGVGNQPQH
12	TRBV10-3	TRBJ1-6	AISGGQGNSPLH
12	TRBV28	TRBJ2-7	ASSSLPPSASEY
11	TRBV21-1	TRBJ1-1	ASYIRRNTEAF
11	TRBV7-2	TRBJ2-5	ASNYQGGETQY
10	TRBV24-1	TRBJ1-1	ATSDLSDFAF
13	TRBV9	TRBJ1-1	ASSPGQSMNTEAF
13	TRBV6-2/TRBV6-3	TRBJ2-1	ASSYPGLAGLGQF
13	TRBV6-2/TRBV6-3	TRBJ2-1	ASSRGGSSYNEQF
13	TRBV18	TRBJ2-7	ASSPPASAIYEQY
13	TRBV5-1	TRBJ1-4	ASSLAGQLNEKLF
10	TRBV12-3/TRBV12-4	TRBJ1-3	ASSTPLNTIY
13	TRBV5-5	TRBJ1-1	ASSSDRGRFTEAF
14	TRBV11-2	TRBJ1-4	ASSPLASRVDEKLF
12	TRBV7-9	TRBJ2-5	ASSLERPGETQY
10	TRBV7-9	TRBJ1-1	ASSLEVAEAF
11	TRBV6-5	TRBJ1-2	ASSYSANYGYT
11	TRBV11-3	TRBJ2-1	ASSLATGNEQF
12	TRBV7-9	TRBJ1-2	ASSLVDTRYGYT
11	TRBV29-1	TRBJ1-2	SVEGSGWDGYT
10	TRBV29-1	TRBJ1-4	SVDVAGEKLF
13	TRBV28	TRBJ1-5	ASSVAGGRIQPQH
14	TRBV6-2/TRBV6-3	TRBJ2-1	ASSYSGSGRYNEQF
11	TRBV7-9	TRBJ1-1	ASSLDRATEAF
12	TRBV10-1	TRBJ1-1	ASIIPGTNTEAF
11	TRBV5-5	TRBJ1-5	ASSLWGNQPQH
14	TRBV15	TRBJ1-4	ATSRDFGQSNEKLF
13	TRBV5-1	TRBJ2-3	ASSLQGASTDTQY
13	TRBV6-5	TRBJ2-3	ASSYSGPSTDTQY
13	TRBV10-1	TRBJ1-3	ASSDNGLSGNTIY
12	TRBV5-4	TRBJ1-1	ASSLLGGDTEAF
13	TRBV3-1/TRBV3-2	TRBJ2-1	ASSQEASGRSEQF
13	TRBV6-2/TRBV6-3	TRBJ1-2	ASNPRDRGQIGYT